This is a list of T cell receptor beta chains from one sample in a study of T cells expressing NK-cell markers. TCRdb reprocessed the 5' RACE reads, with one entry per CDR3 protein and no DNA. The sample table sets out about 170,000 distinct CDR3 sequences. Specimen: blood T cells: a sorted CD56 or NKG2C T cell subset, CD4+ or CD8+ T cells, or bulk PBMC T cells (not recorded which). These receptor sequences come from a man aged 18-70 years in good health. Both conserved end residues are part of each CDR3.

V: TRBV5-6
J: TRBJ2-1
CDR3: CASSVTSGGPYNEQFF

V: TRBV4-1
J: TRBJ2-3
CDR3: CASSPRDGPPGTQYF

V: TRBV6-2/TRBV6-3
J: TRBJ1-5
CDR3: CASSYPDRVTEPQHF

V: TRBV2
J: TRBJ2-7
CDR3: CAAKGQGAYEQYF

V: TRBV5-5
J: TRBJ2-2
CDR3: CASSLAGWGIGELFF

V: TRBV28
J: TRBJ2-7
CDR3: CASSLTTLASGSDEQYF

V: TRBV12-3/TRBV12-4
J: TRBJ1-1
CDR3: CASSGMRTGGGLYTNTEAFF

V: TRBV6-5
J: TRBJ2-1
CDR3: CASSYVGTVNNEQFF

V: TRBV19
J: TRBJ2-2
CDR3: CATRLAGEGELFF

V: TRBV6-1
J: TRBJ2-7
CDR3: CASSRQGPSYEQYF

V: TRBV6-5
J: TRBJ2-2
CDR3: CASSYWLIAGTNTGELFF

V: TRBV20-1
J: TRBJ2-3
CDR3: CSARDVRGPDKDTQYF

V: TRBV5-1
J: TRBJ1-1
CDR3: CASSLAGSNTEAFF

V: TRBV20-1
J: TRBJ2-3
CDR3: CSAKVLAGVQTITDTQYF

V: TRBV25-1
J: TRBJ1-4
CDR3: CASSDRTSGAEKLFF

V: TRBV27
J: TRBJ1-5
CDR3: CASSLSGKGQPQHF

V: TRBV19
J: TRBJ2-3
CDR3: CASSMLGISTDTQYF

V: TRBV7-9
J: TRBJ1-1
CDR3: CASSSETAQAFF

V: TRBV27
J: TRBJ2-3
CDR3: CASSWSGRSTDTQYF

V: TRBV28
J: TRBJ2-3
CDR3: CASRRLAETDTQYF

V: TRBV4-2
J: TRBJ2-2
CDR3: CASSQGTGLPRLFF

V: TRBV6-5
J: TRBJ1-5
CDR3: CASSYSGSAGQPQHF

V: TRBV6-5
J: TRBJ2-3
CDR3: CASSYSTSGGKDTQYF